Listed below are T cell receptor beta chains from one sample, sequenced in a study of shared clonotypes between healthy human individuals. This table comes from immunoSEQ multiplex PCR, and its TCRdb copy is limited to in-frame clones, with some not included. Among around 2,000,000 clones listed, roughly 95% were seen once. Sequencing used naive CD8+ T cells sorted from blood. The receptors originated from a man aged 18 to 35 in good health. Both conserved end residues are part of each CDR3. The D gene is left open where the match is weak.

D gene: TRBD2
J gene: TRBJ2-1
V gene: TRBV6-1
CDR3 protein: CASSEYGGGGDEQFF

D gene: .
J gene: TRBJ2-5
V gene: TRBV12-2
CDR3 protein: CASRLAGRQETQYF

D gene: .
J gene: TRBJ2-2
V gene: TRBV6-5
CDR3 protein: CASSYAGPRPGELFF

D gene: TRBD1
J gene: TRBJ2-7
V gene: TRBV29-1
CDR3 protein: CSVEFGQGYEQYF

D gene: TRBD2
J gene: TRBJ2-3
V gene: TRBV15
CDR3 protein: CATSRGEGTQYF

D gene: .
J gene: TRBJ1-6
V gene: TRBV7-2
CDR3 protein: CASSFKPILRDPHNSPLHF

D gene: .
J gene: TRBJ1-1
V gene: TRBV10-3
CDR3 protein: CAISEGQYTEAFF

D gene: .
J gene: TRBJ2-2
V gene: TRBV6-5
CDR3 protein: CASSPLWTGELFF

D gene: .
J gene: TRBJ2-2
V gene: TRBV28
CDR3 protein: CASSLGSGELFF

D gene: TRBD1
J gene: TRBJ2-5
V gene: TRBV30
CDR3 protein: CAWSGYRDRETQYF

D gene: TRBD1
J gene: TRBJ2-5
V gene: TRBV7-6
CDR3 protein: CASSLGTGDQYF

D gene: TRBD1
J gene: TRBJ1-4
V gene: TRBV28
CDR3 protein: CASRETGGSEKLFF

D gene: TRBD1
J gene: TRBJ2-1
V gene: TRBV14
CDR3 protein: CASSQLDRGKGDEQFF

D gene: TRBD2
J gene: TRBJ2-3
V gene: TRBV7-3
CDR3 protein: CASSSLGAGGTDTQYF

D gene: .
J gene: TRBJ1-1
V gene: TRBV9
CDR3 protein: CASSVGLKGLGSNTEAFF

D gene: TRBD1
J gene: TRBJ2-3
V gene: TRBV5-1
CDR3 protein: CASSLDRALLLSTDTQYF

D gene: TRBD2
J gene: TRBJ2-7
V gene: TRBV7-9
CDR3 protein: CASSSTGLAGPSYEQYF

D gene: .
J gene: TRBJ1-2
V gene: TRBV7-9
CDR3 protein: CASSLAGGSPEYGYTF

D gene: TRBD1
J gene: TRBJ2-4
V gene: TRBV27
CDR3 protein: CASSSPGTGYNIQYF

D gene: TRBD2
J gene: TRBJ2-7
V gene: TRBV27
CDR3 protein: CASSLSGGRFYYEQYF

D gene: .
J gene: TRBJ1-1
V gene: TRBV4-1
CDR3 protein: CASSQGGYEAFF

D gene: .
J gene: TRBJ2-1
V gene: TRBV29-1
CDR3 protein: CSVEGGGAWLHDEQFF

D gene: TRBD2
J gene: TRBJ2-7
V gene: TRBV25-1
CDR3 protein: CASSPREGSYEQYF

D gene: TRBD1
J gene: TRBJ1-2
V gene: TRBV6-5
CDR3 protein: CASSYGTGNGYTF

D gene: .
J gene: TRBJ2-3
V gene: TRBV27
CDR3 protein: CASSLTLRDTQYF

D gene: .
J gene: TRBJ2-5
V gene: TRBV5-6
CDR3 protein: CASSFNPRDETQYF

D gene: TRBD2
J gene: TRBJ2-7
V gene: TRBV10-2
CDR3 protein: CASSVGGTSYEQYF